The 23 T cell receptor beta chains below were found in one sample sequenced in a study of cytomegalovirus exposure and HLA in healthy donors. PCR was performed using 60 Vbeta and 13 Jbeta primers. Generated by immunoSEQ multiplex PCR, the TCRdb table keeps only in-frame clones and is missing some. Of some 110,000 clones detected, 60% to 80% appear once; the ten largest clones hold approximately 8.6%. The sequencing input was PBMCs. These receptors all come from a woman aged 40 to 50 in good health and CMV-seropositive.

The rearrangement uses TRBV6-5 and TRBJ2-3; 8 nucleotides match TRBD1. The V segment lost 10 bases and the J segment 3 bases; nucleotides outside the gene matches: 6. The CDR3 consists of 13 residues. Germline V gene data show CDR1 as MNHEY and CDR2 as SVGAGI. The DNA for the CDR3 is TGTGCCACCAGGACAGGGCGGACAGATACGCAGTATTTT. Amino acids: CATRTGRTDTQYF.

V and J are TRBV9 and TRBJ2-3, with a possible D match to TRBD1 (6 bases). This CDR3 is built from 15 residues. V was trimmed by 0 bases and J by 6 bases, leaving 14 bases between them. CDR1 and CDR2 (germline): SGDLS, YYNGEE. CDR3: CASSVEGVQGDTQYF. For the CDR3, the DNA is TGTGCCAGCAGCGTAGAAGGGGTTCAGGGGGATACGCAGTATTTT.

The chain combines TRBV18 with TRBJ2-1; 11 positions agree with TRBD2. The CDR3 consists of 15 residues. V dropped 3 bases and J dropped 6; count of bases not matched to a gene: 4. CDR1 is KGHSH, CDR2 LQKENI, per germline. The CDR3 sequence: CASSPVSGRGNEQFF. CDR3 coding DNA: TGTGCCAGCTCACCGGTTAGCGGGAGGGGCAATGAGCAGTTCTTC. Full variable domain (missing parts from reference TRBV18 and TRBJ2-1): NAGVMQNPRHLVRRRGQEARLRCSPMKGHSHVYWYRQLPEEGLKFMVYLQKENIIDESGMPKERFSAEFPKEGPSILRIQQVVRGDSAAYFCASSPVSGRGNEQFFGPGTRLTVL.

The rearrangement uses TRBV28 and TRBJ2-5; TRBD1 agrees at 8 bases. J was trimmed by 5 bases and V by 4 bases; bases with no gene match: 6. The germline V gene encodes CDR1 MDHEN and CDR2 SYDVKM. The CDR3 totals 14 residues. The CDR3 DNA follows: TGTGCCAGCAGTTCGACAGGGGAGAAGGAGACCCAGTACTTC. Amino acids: CASSSTGEKETQYF.

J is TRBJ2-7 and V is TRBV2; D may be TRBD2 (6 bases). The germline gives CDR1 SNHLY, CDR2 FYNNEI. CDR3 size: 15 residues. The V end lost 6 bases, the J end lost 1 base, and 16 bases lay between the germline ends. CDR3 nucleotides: TGTGCCAGCAGCCTAGGGCCTCGGGGGTCCTACGAGCAGTACTTC. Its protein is CASSLGPRGSYEQYF.

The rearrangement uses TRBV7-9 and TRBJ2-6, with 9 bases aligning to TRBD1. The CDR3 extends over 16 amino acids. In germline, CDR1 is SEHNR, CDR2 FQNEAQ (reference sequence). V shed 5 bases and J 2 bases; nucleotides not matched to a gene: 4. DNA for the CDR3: TGTGCCAGCAGCGAGAACAGGGGGCCTGGGGCCAACGTCCTGACTTTC. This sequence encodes CASSENRGPGANVLTF.

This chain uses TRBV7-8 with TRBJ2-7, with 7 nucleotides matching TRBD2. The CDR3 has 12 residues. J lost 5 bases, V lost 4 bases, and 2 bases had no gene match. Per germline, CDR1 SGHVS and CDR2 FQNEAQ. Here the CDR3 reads CASSWGGNEQYF. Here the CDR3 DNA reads TGTGCCAGCAGCTGGGGGGGGAACGAGCAGTACTTC.

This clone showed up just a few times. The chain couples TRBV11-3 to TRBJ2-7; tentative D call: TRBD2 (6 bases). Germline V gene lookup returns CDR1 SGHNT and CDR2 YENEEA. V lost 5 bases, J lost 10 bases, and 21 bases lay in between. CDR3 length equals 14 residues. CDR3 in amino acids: CASSHRRAGPKQYF. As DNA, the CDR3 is TGTGCCAGCAGCCATCGCCGGGCGGGACCAAAACAGTACTTC.

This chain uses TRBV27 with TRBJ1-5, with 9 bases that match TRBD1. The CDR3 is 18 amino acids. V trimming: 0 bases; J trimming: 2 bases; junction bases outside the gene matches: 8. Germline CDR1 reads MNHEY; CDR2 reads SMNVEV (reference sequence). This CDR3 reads CASSLSGTGYRGNQPQHF. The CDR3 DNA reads TGTGCCAGCAGTTTATCGGGGACAGGGTATAGGGGCAATCAGCCCCAGCATTTT.

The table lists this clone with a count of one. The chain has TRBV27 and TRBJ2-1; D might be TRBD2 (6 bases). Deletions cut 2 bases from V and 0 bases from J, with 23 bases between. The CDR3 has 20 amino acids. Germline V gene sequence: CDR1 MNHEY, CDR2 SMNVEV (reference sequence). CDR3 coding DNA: TGTGCCAGCAGTTTAAGGAGGGCAAGATTATCCGGGAACTCCTACAATGAGCAGTTCTTC. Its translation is CASSLRRARLSGNSYNEQFF.

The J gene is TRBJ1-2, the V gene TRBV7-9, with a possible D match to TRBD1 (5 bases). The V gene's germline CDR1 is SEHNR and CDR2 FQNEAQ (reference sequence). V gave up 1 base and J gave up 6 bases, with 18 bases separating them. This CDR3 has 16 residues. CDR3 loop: CASSLEIGAGRNGYTF. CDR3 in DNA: TGTGCCAGCAGCTTAGAAATAGGGGCAGGGAGGAATGGCTACACCTTC.

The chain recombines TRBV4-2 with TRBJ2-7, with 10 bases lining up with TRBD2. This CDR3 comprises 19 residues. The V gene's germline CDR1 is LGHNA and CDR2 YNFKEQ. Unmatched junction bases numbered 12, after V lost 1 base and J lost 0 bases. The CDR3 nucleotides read TGTGCCAGCAGCCAAGTCGGGGCTAGCGGGGGACTTACCTCCTACGAGCAGTACTTC. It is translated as CASSQVGASGGLTSYEQYF.

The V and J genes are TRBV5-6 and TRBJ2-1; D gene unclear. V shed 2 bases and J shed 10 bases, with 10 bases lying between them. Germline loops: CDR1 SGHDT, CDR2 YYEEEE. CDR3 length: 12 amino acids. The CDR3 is CASSLTQFEQFF. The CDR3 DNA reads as TGTGCCAGCAGCTTAACGCAGTTCGAGCAGTTCTTC.

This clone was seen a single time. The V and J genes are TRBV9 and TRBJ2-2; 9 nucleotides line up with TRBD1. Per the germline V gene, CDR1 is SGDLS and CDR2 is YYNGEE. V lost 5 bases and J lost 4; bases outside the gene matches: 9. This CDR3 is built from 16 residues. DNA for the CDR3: TGTGCCAGCAGACGGGGTTCGGACAGGGGCACCGGGGAGCTGTTTTTT. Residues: CASRRGSDRGTGELFF.

This CDR3 reads CASSWALNTEAFF. The CDR3 DNA reads TGTGCCAGCAGCTGGGCCCTGAACACTGAAGCTTTCTTT. The chain joins TRBV5-6 to TRBJ1-1; no clear D gene. V was pared by 3 bases and J by 0 bases, with 6 bases between. Germline loops: CDR1 SGHDT, CDR2 YYEEEE. This CDR3 is 13 amino acids long.

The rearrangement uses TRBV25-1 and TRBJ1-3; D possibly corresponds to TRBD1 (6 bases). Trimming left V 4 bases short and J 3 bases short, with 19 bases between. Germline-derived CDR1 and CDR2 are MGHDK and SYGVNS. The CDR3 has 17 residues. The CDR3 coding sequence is TGTGCCAGCAGTGGGTATGAGGACAGATTTTATGGAAACACCATATATTTT. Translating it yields CASSGYEDRFYGNTIYF.

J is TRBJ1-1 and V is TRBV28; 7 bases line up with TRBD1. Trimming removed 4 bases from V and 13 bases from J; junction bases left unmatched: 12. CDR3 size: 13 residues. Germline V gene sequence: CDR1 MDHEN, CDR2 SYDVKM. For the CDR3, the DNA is TGTGCCAGCAGTTCGACAGGGAGGTTTGGGGGTTTCTTT. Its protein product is CASSSTGRFGGFF. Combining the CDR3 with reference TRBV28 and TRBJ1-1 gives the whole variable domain DVKVTQSSRYLVKRTGEKVFLECVQDMDHENMFWYRQDPGLGLRLIYFSYDVKMKEKGDIPEGYSVSREKKERFSLILESASTNQTSMYLCASSSTGRFGGFFGQGTRLTVV.

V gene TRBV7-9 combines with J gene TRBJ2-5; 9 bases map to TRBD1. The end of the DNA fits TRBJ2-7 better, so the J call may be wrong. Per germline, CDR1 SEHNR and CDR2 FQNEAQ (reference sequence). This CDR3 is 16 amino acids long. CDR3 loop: CASSFPTGTGNYEQYF. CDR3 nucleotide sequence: TGTGCCAGCAGCTTCCCGACCGGGACAGGGAACTACGAGCAGTACTTC.

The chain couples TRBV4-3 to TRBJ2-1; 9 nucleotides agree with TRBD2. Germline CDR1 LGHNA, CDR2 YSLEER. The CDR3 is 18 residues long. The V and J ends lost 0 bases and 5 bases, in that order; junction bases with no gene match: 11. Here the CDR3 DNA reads TGCGCCAGCAGCCAAGATCTTTTAGGCGGGGGGGTGAACAATGAGCAGTTCTTC. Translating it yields CASSQDLLGGGVNNEQFF.

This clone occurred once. CDR3 bases: TGTGCCAGCAGTAGGGGGACAGATACGCAGTATTTT. The encoded protein is CASSRGTDTQYF. This sequence joins TRBV28 and TRBJ2-3, with D possibly being TRBD1 (6 bases). Germline-derived CDR1 and CDR2 are MDHEN and SYDVKM. The V and J ends lost 5 bases and 3 bases respectively, with 6 bases between them. The CDR3 length is 12 residues. Based on the CDR3 plus reference TRBV28 and TRBJ2-3, the full variable domain is DVKVTQSSRYLVKRTGEKVFLECVQDMDHENMFWYRQDPGLGLRLIYFSYDVKMKEKGDIPEGYSVSREKKERFSLILESASTNQTSMYLCASSRGTDTQYFGPGTRLTVL.

The CDR3 sequence is CASSLLGSRGDTQYF. CDR3 DNA: TGCGCCAGCAGCTTGTTGGGGTCGCGGGGAGATACGCAGTATTTT. The V call is TRBV5-1, the J call TRBJ2-3, with D tentatively TRBD2 (6 bases). The germline V gene has CDR1 SGHRS and CDR2 YFSETQ. The CDR3 extends over 15 amino acids. The V end lost 1 base, the J end lost 5 bases, and 14 bases lay between the germline ends.

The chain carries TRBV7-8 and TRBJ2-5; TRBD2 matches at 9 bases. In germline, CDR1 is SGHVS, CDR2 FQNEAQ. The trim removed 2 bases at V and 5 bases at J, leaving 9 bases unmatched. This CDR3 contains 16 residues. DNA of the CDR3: TGTGCCAGCAGCTTAATGGTAGCGGGAGTAGGGGAGACCCAGTACTTC. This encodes CASSLMVAGVGETQYF.

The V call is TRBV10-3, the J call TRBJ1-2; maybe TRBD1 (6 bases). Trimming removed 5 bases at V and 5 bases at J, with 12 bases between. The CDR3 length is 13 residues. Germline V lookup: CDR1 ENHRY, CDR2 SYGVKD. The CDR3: CAISQGLRYGYTF. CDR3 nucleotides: TGTGCCATCAGTCAGGGGCTTCGTTATGGCTACACCTTC.